A selection of T cell receptor beta chains follows, all from one sample in a study of shared clonotypes between healthy human individuals. The protocol was immunoSEQ multiplex PCR, while the TCRdb copy is restricted to in-frame clones and leaves out a portion. The sample carries about 2.3 million clones, more than 85% recorded once. Input material: naive CD4+ T cells from PBMCs. These receptor sequences come from a man aged 18 to 35 in good health. Some clones in this sample may be carry-over from other donors' samples. Both conserved end residues are trimmed from each CDR3.

TRBV29-1	SVLGTPGTEAF
TRBV7-3	ASSRGLAGQETQY
TRBV5-1	ASSSGTGGTEAF
TRBV5-1	ASSRRRLAGVNEQF
TRBV28	ASSLLTGSNQPQH
TRBV5-1	ASSLVLQSQETQY
TRBV15	ATTYGDGKNIQY
TRBV5-1	ASSPAGGAGWETQY
TRBV2	ASRDRGRSEKLF
TRBV18	ASSPLTGNERF
TRBV7-9	ASSNDRGRNEKLF
TRBV7-3	ASSPLIAGEDTQY